These 6 T cell receptor beta chains share one sample of origin, sequenced in a study of blood T cells in healthy people across ages. With a J-beta primer mix and a sample-barcoded 5' primer, a second PCR ran 7 to 11 cycles. MiXCR was run by TCRdb on the 5' RACE reads, yielding one entry per CDR3 protein. Counted here are about 650,000 distinct CDR3 sequences, about 30% occurring once; the ten biggest clones make up just over 15%. Sequencing was performed on blood. Receptor source: a woman of 80 years or more in good health.

This chain links TRBV5-1 with TRBJ1-2; TRBD1 might be the D (5 bases). Trimming took 4 bases from V and 5 from J, leaving 18 bases between them. The CDR3 loop spans 15 amino acids. Germline V gene data show CDR1 as SGHRS and CDR2 as YFSETQ. Here the CDR3 reads CASSGSGTEVYGYTF. For the CDR3, the DNA is TGCGCCAGCAGCGGATCCGGGACCGAGGTATATGGCTACACCTTC.

This clonotype has just a few counts. One end of the junction is discordant with germline, which a read error may explain. J is TRBJ2-2 and V is TRBV5-1; 13 positions match TRBD2. The CDR3 is 18 residues long. Germline loops: CDR1 SGHRS, CDR2 YFSETQ. Written as DNA, the CDR3 is TGCGCCAGTCTGCCCTTTGGACTAGCGGGGGCCAACACCGGGGAGCGGTTTTTT. It yields the protein CASLPFGLAGANTGERFF.

This chain links TRBV20-1 with TRBJ2-7, with 13 bases aligning to TRBD2. The J call may be incorrect, as the DNA end agrees better with TRBJ2-5. There are 14 residues in the CDR3. CDR1 DFQATT and CDR2 SNEGSKA come from the germline V gene (reference sequence). In DNA form, the CDR3 reads TGCAGTGCTAGCAGGACTAGCGGGAGCCAGACCCAGTACTTC. The encoded protein is CSASRTSGSQTQYF.

This clonotype was recorded many times. This chain connects TRBV20-1 to TRBJ2-3, with TRBD2 identical over 7 bases. CDR1 and CDR2 (germline): DFQATT, SNEGSKA (reference sequence). The CDR3 has 13 amino acids. CDR3 nucleotide sequence: TGCAGCGGGGCGGGGGAGCCCACAGATACGCAGTATTTT. Amino acids: CSGAGEPTDTQYF.

This clonotype was recorded at least ten times. CDR3 in amino acids: CSASVGPISTDTQYF. CDR3 DNA sequence: TGCAGTGCTAGTGTGGGGCCGATTTCCACAGATACGCAGTATTTT. The V and J genes are TRBV20-1 and TRBJ2-3; weak D call: TRBD1 (5 bases). Germline loops: CDR1 DFQATT, CDR2 SNEGSKA (reference sequence). V was trimmed by 3 bases and J by 2 bases, leaving 15 bases between them. CDR3 size: 15 residues.

The chain joins TRBV5-1 to TRBJ2-5; 12 bases agree with TRBD2. The CDR3 is 15 residues long. V was pared by 5 bases and J by 2 bases, with 4 bases of the junction left unmatched. CDR1 is SGHRS, CDR2 YFSETQ, per germline. The CDR3 reads CASSQTSGSQETQYF. In DNA, the CDR3 is TGCGCCAGCAGTCAGACTAGCGGGAGTCAAGAGACCCAGTACTTC.